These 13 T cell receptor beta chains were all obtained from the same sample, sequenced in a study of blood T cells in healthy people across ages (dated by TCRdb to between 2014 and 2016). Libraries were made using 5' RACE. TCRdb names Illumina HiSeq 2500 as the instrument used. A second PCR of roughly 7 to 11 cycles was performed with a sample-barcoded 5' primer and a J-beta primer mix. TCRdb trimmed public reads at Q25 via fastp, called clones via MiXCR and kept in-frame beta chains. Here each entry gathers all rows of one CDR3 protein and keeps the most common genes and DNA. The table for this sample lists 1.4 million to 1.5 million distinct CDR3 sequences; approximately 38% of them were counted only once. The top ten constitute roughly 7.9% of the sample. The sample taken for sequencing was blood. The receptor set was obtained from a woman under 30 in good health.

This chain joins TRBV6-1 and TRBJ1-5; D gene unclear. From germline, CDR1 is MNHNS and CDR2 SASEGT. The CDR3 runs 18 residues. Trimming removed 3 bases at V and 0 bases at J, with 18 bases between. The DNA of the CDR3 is TGTGCCAGCAGTGAGACCAGTCGGACGGCTTATAGCAATCAGCCCCAGCATTTT. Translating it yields CASSETSRTAYSNQPQHF.

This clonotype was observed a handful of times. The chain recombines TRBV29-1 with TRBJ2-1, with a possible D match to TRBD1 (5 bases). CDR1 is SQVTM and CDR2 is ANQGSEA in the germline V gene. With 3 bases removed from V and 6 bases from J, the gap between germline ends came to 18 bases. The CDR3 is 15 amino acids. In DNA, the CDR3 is TGCAGCGTTGAGGGGCGCCGAGCGTCCACCAATGAGCAGTTCTTC. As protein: CSVEGRRASTNEQFF.

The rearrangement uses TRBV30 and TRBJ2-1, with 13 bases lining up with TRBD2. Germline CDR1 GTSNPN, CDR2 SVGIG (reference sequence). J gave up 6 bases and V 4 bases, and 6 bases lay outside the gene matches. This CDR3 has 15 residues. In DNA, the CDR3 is TGTGCCTGGACTACGGGGACTAGCGGGATCAATGAGCAGTTCTTC. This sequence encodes CAWTTGTSGINEQFF.

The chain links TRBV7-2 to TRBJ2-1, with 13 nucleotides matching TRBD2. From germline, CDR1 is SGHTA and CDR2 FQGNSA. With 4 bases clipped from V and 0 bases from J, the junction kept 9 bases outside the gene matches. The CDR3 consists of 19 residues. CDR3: CASSSGTSGTRSSYNEQFF. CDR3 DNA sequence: TGTGCCAGCAGCTCAGGGACTAGCGGGACCCGGAGCTCCTACAATGAGCAGTTCTTC. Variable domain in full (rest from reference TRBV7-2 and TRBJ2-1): GAGVSQSPSNKVTEKGKDVELRCDPISGHTALYWYRQSLGQGLEFLIYFQGNSAPDKSGLPSDRFSAERTGGSVSTLTIQRTQQEDSAVYLCASSSGTSGTRSSYNEQFFGPGTRLTVL.

CDR3 coding DNA: TGTGCCAGCAGTGCCCGACTAGCGCTTAAAACGAACACCGGGGAGCTGTTTTTT. This translates into CASSARLALKTNTGELFF. V is TRBV25-1 and J is TRBJ2-2; TRBD2 agrees at 8 bases. With 4 bases clipped from V and 0 bases from J, the junction kept 10 bases outside the gene matches. Per the germline V gene, CDR1 is MGHDK and CDR2 is SYGVNS. The CDR3 is 18 residues long.

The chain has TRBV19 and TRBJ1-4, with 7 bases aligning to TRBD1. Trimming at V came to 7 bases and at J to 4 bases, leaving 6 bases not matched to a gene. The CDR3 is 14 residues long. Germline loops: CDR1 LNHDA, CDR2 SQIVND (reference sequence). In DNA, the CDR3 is TGTGCCAGTACGAAGGGACAGTTTAATGAAAAACTGTTTTTT. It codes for CASTKGQFNEKLFF. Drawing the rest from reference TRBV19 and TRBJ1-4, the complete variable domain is DGGITQSPKYLFRKEGQNVTLSCEQNLNHDAMYWYRQDPGQGLRLIYYSQIVNDFQKGDIAEGYSVSREKKESFPLTVTSAQKNPTAFYLCASTKGQFNEKLFFGSGTQLSVL.

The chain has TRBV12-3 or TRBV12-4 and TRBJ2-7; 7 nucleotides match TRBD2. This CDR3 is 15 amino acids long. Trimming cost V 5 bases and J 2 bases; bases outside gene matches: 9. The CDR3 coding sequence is TGTGCCAGCAGTCCCCGGGGGGACCAAACCTACGAGCAGTACTTC. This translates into CASSPRGDQTYEQYF.

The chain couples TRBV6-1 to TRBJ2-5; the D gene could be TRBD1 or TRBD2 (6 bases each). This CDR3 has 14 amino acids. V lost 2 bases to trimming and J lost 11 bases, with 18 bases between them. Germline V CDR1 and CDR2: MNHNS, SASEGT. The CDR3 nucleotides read TGTGCCAGCAGTGAACGACGGGGGCCGGGTGAGCAGTACTTC. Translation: CASSERRGPGEQYF.

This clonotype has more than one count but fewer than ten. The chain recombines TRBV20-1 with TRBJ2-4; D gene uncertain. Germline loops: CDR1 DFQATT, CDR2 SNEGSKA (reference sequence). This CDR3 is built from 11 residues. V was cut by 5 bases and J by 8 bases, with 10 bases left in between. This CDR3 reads CSASLTYIQYF. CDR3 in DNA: TGCAGTGCTTCCCTGACTTACATTCAGTACTTC.

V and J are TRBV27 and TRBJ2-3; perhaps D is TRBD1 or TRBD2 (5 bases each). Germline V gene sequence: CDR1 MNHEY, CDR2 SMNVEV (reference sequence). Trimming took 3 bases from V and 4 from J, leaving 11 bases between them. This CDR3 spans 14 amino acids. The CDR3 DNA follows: TGTGCCAGCAGTTTGTCCCTGGGGGCAGATACGCAGTATTTT. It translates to CASSLSLGADTQYF.

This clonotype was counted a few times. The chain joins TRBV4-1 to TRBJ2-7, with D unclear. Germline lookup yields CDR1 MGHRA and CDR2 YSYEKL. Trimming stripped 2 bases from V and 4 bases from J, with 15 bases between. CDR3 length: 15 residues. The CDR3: CASSQLTGVGYEQYF. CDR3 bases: TGCGCCAGCAGCCAACTCACCGGCGTTGGGTACGAGCAGTACTTC.

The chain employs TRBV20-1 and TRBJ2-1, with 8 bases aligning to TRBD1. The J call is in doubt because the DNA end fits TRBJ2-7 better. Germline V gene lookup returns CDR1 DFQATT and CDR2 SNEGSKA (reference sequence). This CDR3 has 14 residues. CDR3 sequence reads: CSGGPDRAYNEQYF. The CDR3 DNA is TGCAGTGGTGGTCCGGACAGGGCTTACAATGAGCAGTACTTC.

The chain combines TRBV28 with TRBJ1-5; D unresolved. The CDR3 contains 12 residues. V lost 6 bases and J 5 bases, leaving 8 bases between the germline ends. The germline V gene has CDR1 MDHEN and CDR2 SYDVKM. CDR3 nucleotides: TGTGCCAGCAGGCTACAGCATCAGCCCCAGCATTTT. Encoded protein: CASRLQHQPQHF. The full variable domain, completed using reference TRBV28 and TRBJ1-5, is DVKVTQSSRYLVKRTGEKVFLECVQDMDHENMFWYRQDPGLGLRLIYFSYDVKMKEKGDIPEGYSVSREKKERFSLILESASTNQTSMYLCASRLQHQPQHFGDGTRLSIL.